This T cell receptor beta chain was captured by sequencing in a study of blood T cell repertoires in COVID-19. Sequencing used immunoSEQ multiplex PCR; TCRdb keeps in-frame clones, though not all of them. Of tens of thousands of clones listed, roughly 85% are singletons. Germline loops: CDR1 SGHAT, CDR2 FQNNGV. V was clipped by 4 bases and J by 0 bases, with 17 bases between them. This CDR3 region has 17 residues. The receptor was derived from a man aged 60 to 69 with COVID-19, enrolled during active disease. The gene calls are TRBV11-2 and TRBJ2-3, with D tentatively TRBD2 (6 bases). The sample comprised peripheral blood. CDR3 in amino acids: CASSSGLGEVSTDTQYF. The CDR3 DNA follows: TGTGCCAGCAGCTCCGGCTTGGGGGAGGTTAGCACAGATACGCAGTATTTT.